The clone carrying this T cell receptor beta chain is a singleton in its sample. Participant age was roughly 18 to 100 years, and participants resided in about two dozen US areas. Grouping used clinical history reported by participants in a survey and questionnaire. From germline, CDR1 is ENHRY and CDR2 SYGVKD. V lost 3 bases to trimming and J lost 10 bases; unmatched junction nucleotides: 7. CDR3 length: 14 amino acids. Clones were read by immunoSEQ multiplex PCR, and TCRdb kept only the in-frame ones, dropping some. Among 350,000 to 450,000 clones listed, approximately 93% were seen once. This sample was included in a study of blood T cell repertoires in COVID-19. The overall study: T cells, B-cell-depleted T cells, or PBMCs supplied cDNA or gDNA.

The clonotype originates from a middle-aged woman who had been exposed to COVID-19. Sequenced sample: PBMCs or T cells enriched from blood (not recorded which). The chain recombines TRBV10-3 with TRBJ2-1, with 9 bases fitting TRBD2. The CDR3 DNA sequence: TGTGCCATCAGTGAAGGCGGGAGGGCTGGAGAGCAGTTCTTC. Translation: CAISEGGRAGEQFF.